These 20 T cell receptor beta chains originate from one sample sequenced in a study of identical twins. In TCRdb, the 5' RACE reads were re-called with MiXCR into one record per CDR3 protein. The sample carries 500,000 to 550,000 distinct CDR3 sequences, about a fifth recorded once. The data also belong to a second study, concerning yellow fever vaccine responses in identical twins.

Material: CD4+ T cells sorted from blood. The receptors come from a woman under 30 in good health.

This clonotype was counted only a few times. The V gene is TRBV20-1, the J gene TRBJ2-1; 9 bases are shared with TRBD1. Germline CDR1 DFQATT, CDR2 SNEGSKA (reference sequence). This CDR3 is built from 16 residues. The V and J ends lost 5 bases and 3 bases, in that order; junction bases with no gene match: 11. The CDR3 here is CSARQGQGVLYNEQFF. The CDR3 DNA is TGCAGTGCTCGCCAGGGACAGGGTGTCCTCTACAATGAGCAGTTCTTC.

This clonotype has a handful of counts. This chain uses TRBV11-1 with TRBJ2-1, with 9 bases lining up with TRBD2. CDR1 and CDR2 from the germline V gene are SGHAT and FQDESV (reference sequence). The CDR3 is made up of 21 amino acids. The junction had 17 bases not matched to a gene; V was cut back by 2 bases and J by 0 bases. CDR3 nucleotide sequence: TGTGCCAGCAGCTTATGGGGCCGAGGCGGGAGGGCCCAGAGCTCCTACAATGAGCAGTTCTTC. Translation: CASSLWGRGGRAQSSYNEQFF.

The V call is TRBV25-1, the J call TRBJ1-4; 10 nucleotides agree with TRBD1. The CDR3 runs 13 residues. Trimming cost V 4 bases and J 11 bases; bases outside gene matches: 4. CDR1 MGHDK and CDR2 SYGVNS come from the germline V gene. The CDR3 DNA reads TGTGCCAGCAGTGGACAGGGGGCGCGGAAACTGTTTTTT. Its translation is CASSGQGARKLFF.

The J gene is TRBJ2-1, the V gene TRBV10-1; D unresolved. In germline, CDR1 is WNHNN, CDR2 SYGVQD (reference sequence). The CDR3 totals 17 residues. The V and J ends lost 0 bases and 5 bases respectively, with 17 bases between them. The CDR3 DNA reads as TGCGCCAGCAGTGAGTCGCCCGCCGGTACGCCCGACAATGAGCAGTTCTTC. Amino acids: CASSESPAGTPDNEQFF.

This clonotype appeared a few times. The chain is built from TRBV7-9 and TRBJ2-1; D is tentatively TRBD1 or TRBD2 (5 bases each). With 3 bases removed from V and 0 bases from J, the gap between germline ends came to 12 bases. This CDR3 has 16 residues. Germline V gene data show CDR1 as SEHNR and CDR2 as FQNEAQ (reference sequence). This CDR3 is CASSLGDPGSYNEQFF. The CDR3 DNA is TGTGCCAGCAGCTTGGGGGACCCGGGCTCCTACAATGAGCAGTTCTTC.

The genes are TRBV7-9 and TRBJ2-2, with 7 nucleotides matching TRBD1. The V gene's germline CDR1 is SEHNR and CDR2 FQNEAQ (reference sequence). The V and J ends lost 0 bases and 5 bases, in that order; junction bases with no gene match: 6. The CDR3 has 16 residues. CDR3 sequence reads: CASSLAWDRETGELFF. CDR3 DNA: TGTGCCAGCAGCTTAGCCTGGGACAGAGAGACCGGGGAGCTGTTTTTT.

The V and J genes are TRBV6-2 or TRBV6-3 and TRBJ2-3; D is unresolved. Germline V gives CDR1 MNHEY, CDR2 SVGEGT. V lost 7 bases, J lost 0 bases, and 14 bases lay in between. The CDR3 runs 15 residues. CDR3 DNA sequence: TGTGCCAGCAAATCCTGGGATGGTAGCACAGATACGCAGTATTTT. Encoded protein: CASKSWDGSTDTQYF.

This clonotype was counted only a few times. The chain joins TRBV3-1 to TRBJ1-4; 7 nucleotides match TRBD1. This CDR3 has 15 residues. Trimming at V came to 5 bases and at J to 8 bases, leaving 11 bases not matched to a gene. The V gene's germline CDR1 is LGHDT and CDR2 YNNKEL (reference sequence). Here the CDR3 DNA reads TGTGCCAGCAGCACTCGCCGGGACAGAGGGGAAAAACTGTTTTTT. It codes for CASSTRRDRGEKLFF.

The rearrangement joins TRBV7-2 to TRBJ2-2; maybe TRBD2 (5 bases). V lost 2 bases and J lost 7, with 8 bases in between. Germline V CDR1 and CDR2: SGHTA, FQGNSA. This CDR3 has 13 residues. CDR3 bases: TGTGCCAGCAGCTTATATGAGGGCGGGGAGCTGTTTTTT. This sequence encodes CASSLYEGGELFF.

This clonotype has at least ten counts. J is TRBJ2-1 and V is TRBV20-1; 7 bases are shared with TRBD2. The CDR3 is 15 residues long. V lost 0 bases and J lost 2; bases outside the gene matches: 4. From germline, CDR1 is DFQATT and CDR2 SNEGSKA (reference sequence). The DNA of the CDR3 is TGCAGTGCTAGAGATGGTGCGGGAGCCTACAATGAGCAGTTCTTC. Residues: CSARDGAGAYNEQFF.

This clonotype was counted between two and nine times. The chain couples TRBV5-1 to TRBJ2-1, with 11 bases aligning to TRBD2. The CDR3 consists of 15 residues. The germline CDR1 and CDR2 sequences are SGHRS and YFSETQ. V was clipped by 0 bases and J by 6 bases; unmatched bases: 2. The CDR3 nucleotides are TGCGCCAGCAGCTTGGACACTAGCGGGAGCAATGAGCAGTTCTTC. This gives the protein CASSLDTSGSNEQFF. Full variable domain (rest looked up from reference TRBV5-1 and TRBJ2-1): KAGVTQTPRYLIKTRGQQVTLSCSPISGHRSVSWYQQTPGQGLQFLFEYFSETQRNKGNFPGRFSGRQFSNSRSEMNVSTLELGDSALYLCASSLDTSGSNEQFFGPGTRLTVL.

The chain couples TRBV4-1 to TRBJ1-1; D not resolved. Between the trimmed V and J ends, which lost 0 bases and 1 base, there was a span of 9 bases. In germline, CDR1 is MGHRA, CDR2 YSYEKL. The CDR3 is 15 residues long. The CDR3 here is CASSQDRSGNTEAFF. The CDR3 DNA sequence: TGCGCCAGCAGCCAAGATCGGTCAGGGAACACTGAAGCTTTCTTT.

This clonotype was found a few times. The chain recombines TRBV15 with TRBJ2-2; D is undetermined. The CDR3 has 15 residues. V was shortened by 2 bases and J by 6 bases, with 13 bases between the two germline ends. The germline gives CDR1 LNHNV, CDR2 YYDKDF (reference sequence). The CDR3 DNA follows: TGTGCCACCAGCAGACCCCCCGTTGGTGCCGGGGAGCTGTTTTTT. It is translated as CATSRPPVGAGELFF.

A few counts support this clonotype. V is TRBV24-1 and J is TRBJ2-7; 12 bases line up with TRBD2. CDR3 size: 16 residues. CDR1 and CDR2 from the germline V gene are KGHDR and SFDVKD. The V gene end was trimmed by 4 bases and the J gene end by 0 bases; junction bases not matched to a gene: 3. CDR3 sequence: CATSDVGLAGSYEQYF. CDR3 coding DNA: TGTGCCACCAGTGACGTGGGACTAGCGGGCTCCTACGAGCAGTACTTC.

The CDR3 protein is CASTRGLDYEQYF. Written as DNA, the CDR3 is TGTGCCAGCACCCGCGGACTTGACTACGAGCAGTACTTC. This rearrangement joins TRBV5-8 to TRBJ2-7; possible D gene TRBD2, 5 bases. V lost 6 bases, J lost 3 bases, and 13 bases lay in between. The germline CDR1 and CDR2 sequences are SGHTS and YDEGEE. This CDR3 is 13 amino acids long.

This clonotype was detected only a few times. The rearrangement uses TRBV12-3 or TRBV12-4 and TRBJ2-5; D is unresolved. V lost 6 bases and J 0 bases, leaving 8 bases between the germline ends. CDR3 size: 13 residues. The CDR3 sequence: CASSPRNQETQYF. DNA for the CDR3: TGTGCCAGCAGCCCGCGCAACCAAGAGACCCAGTACTTC.

This clonotype appeared a single time. At one boundary the junction diverges from the germline segment, which might be a read error. The genes are TRBV3-1 and TRBJ1-1; a weak D match, TRBD1 (5 bases). The CDR3 extends over 16 amino acids. Per germline, CDR1 LGHDT and CDR2 YNNKEL (reference sequence). CDR3 DNA sequence: TGTACCAGCAGCCAGATGGAGGGGTTAATGAACACTGAAGCTTTCTTT. It is translated as CTSSQMEGLMNTEAFF.

This clonotype was seen a handful of times. The chain recombines TRBV29-1 with TRBJ2-7; 10 positions agree with TRBD2. The CDR3 is 14 residues long. Germline CDR1 is SQVTM and CDR2 is ANQGSEA. The J segment lost 3 bases and the V segment lost 4 bases, leaving 6 bases of the junction unmatched. The CDR3 DNA follows: TGCAGCGTTGTAGTACTAGCGGGGCGCTACGAGCAGTACTTC. Translated: CSVVVLAGRYEQYF.

The CDR3 DNA sequence: TGTGCCAGCAGTGAACCCCTTAGCGGGAGGTACGAGCAGTACTTC. Protein: CASSEPLSGRYEQYF. This chain joins TRBV25-1 and TRBJ2-7; 10 nucleotides line up with TRBD2. V shed 2 bases, J shed 4 bases, and the junction held 5 bases outside the gene matches. In germline, CDR1 is MGHDK, CDR2 SYGVNS. CDR3 length: 15 residues.

The sample holds a few counts of this clonotype. This chain connects TRBV20-1 to TRBJ2-7; 7 nucleotides line up with TRBD2. The CDR3 totals 14 residues. The ends lost 3 bases at V and 5 bases at J; junction bases unmatched: 10. Germline CDR1 DFQATT, CDR2 SNEGSKA (reference sequence). In DNA form, the CDR3 reads TGCAGTGCTAGCGGGGGGTCTCTGGCTCACGAGCAGTACGTC. As protein: CSASGGSLAHEQYV.